The T cell receptor (beta chain) described here comes from a study of Graves' ophthalmopathy and Graves' hyperthyroidism. Whole-study context: Peripheral blood samples were taken at initial diagnosis, before any treatment.

Germline-derived CDR1 and CDR2 are SQVTM and ANQGSEA. Trimming took 4 bases from V and 5 from J, leaving 6 bases between them. The length of the CDR3 is 11 residues. Amplification of the TCR beta CDR3 regions used RNA transcripts (as template). The authors performed first-round RT-PCR with HTBI primers and then a second-round multiplex PCR. TCRdb re-called the multiplex PCR reads through MiXCR, storing one row per CDR3 protein. The data show some 160,000 distinct CDR3 sequences, 35% to 45% seen once. Each donor who had ophthalmopathy showed moderate-to-severe activity, a CAS of ≥3, a NOSPECS of ≥4, and a duration under 3 months.

The chain uses TRBV29-1 and TRBJ1-5, with D uncertain. The origin of this receptor is a man under 40 with Graves' ophthalmopathy. Source material: peripheral blood. The CDR3 DNA follows: TGCAGCGTTGCGGCCGATCAGCCCCAGCATTTT. Translated, it gives CSVAADQPQHF.